The 3 T cell receptor beta chains in this list originate from one sample, sequenced in a study of CD8 T cells in ankylosing spondylitis. MiXCR, run by TCRdb on the 5' RACE reads, gives a single entry per CDR3 protein. The sample records around 450,000 distinct CDR3 sequences, 26% being singletons. No antigen has been identified for these receptors. Points from the study as a whole: Ankylosing spondylitis blood appeared to carry a characteristic TCR beta motif of roughly eight highly homologous variants.

The sequenced sample consisted of blood, either unsorted or a sorted T cell fraction (not recorded which). The receptors derive from a male donor with ankylosing spondylitis.

The chain has TRBV3-1 and TRBJ2-7, with D perhaps matching TRBD1 (6 bases). The CDR3 length is 17 residues. Germline CDR1 is LGHDT and CDR2 is YNNKEL (reference sequence). Trimming pared 1 base from V and 0 bases from J, leaving 16 bases between. The CDR3 DNA sequence: TGTGCCAGCAGCCAAGTTTTCGGGGACACACTCTCCTACGAGCAGTACGTC. Its protein is CASSQVFGDTLSYEQYV.

This chain links TRBV20-1 with TRBJ2-3; D is uncertain. Germline V gene data show CDR1 as DFQATT and CDR2 as SNEGSKA (reference sequence). The ends were cut back, 3 bases at V and 0 bases at J, with 13 bases in the middle. This CDR3 is built from 15 residues. The CDR3 bases are TGCAGTGCTAGTGTTACAAGGGTTAGCACAGATACGCAGTATTTT. Protein sequence: CSASVTRVSTDTQYF.

The gene calls are TRBV6-2 or TRBV6-3 and TRBJ2-3, with D maybe TRBD2 (6 bases). Germline values: CDR1 MNHEY, CDR2 SVGEGT. This CDR3 spans 15 amino acids. Between the trimmed V and J ends, which lost 4 bases and 6 bases, there was a span of 17 bases. CDR3 protein: CASSSPGLLRDTQYF. DNA for the CDR3: TGTGCCAGCAGTTCCCCGGGACTCCTAAGGGATACGCAGTATTTT.